This TCR beta chain was identified during a study of blood T cell repertoires in COVID-19. The overall study: Samples came from the United States, Italy and Spain, spanning acute and convalescent COVID-19.

Data came from immunoSEQ multiplex PCR; TCRdb stores just in-frame clones and leaves some out. The sample yields about 57,000 clones, 82% seen once. The CDR3 consists of 14 residues. V gave up 2 bases and J gave up 4 bases; unmatched junction bases: 3. Germline lookup yields CDR1 LNHDA and CDR2 SQIVND (reference sequence). This chain links TRBV19 with TRBJ1-1; 8 nucleotides line up with TRBD1. The clonotype originates from an older woman with acute or convalescent COVID-19. Sequenced material: peripheral blood. The CDR3 spells CASSIQGAPTEAFF. CDR3 nucleotide sequence: TGTGCCAGTAGTATACAGGGGGCACCCACTGAAGCTTTCTTT.